These 3 T cell receptor beta chains came from one sample sequenced in a study of T cell repertoires in cytomegalovirus infection. No antigen has been assigned to these receptors. One entry per CDR3 protein results from TCRdb running MiXCR on the reads. The profile shows 650,000 to 900,000 distinct CDR3 sequences, approximately 30% of them singletons. Sequencing was performed on cultured CD8+ T cells from PBMCs, taken from culture after CMV antigen stimulation. These receptors were taken from a human donor in good health (CMV status not recorded). Some clones in this sample may be carry-over from other donors' samples.

In this sample, this clonotype turned up a few times. The chain employs TRBV28 and TRBJ1-2; D possibly corresponds to TRBD1 (6 bases). V lost 0 bases and J lost 3, with 11 bases in between. Germline CDR1 reads MDHEN; CDR2 reads SYDVKM. There are 15 residues in the CDR3. DNA of the CDR3: TGTGCCAGCAGTTTATGGGTAGGGGGGTACTATGGCTACACCTTC. Its translation: CASSLWVGGYYGYTF.

The genes are TRBV27 and TRBJ2-7; perhaps TRBD2 as D (5 bases). CDR1 and CDR2 (germline): MNHEY, SMNVEV (reference sequence). The V end was cut by 6 bases, the J end by 2 bases, with 17 bases between. This CDR3 contains 15 residues. The DNA of the CDR3 is TGTGCCAGCAGCCCCGGAGGCACACCAGCCTACGAGCAGTACTTC. Protein product: CASSPGGTPAYEQYF.

This chain connects TRBV4-1 to TRBJ1-1; the match to TRBD1 covers 11 bases. With 1 base clipped from V and 6 bases from J, the junction kept 1 base outside the gene matches. The CDR3 length is 14 residues. Germline V gene data show CDR1 as MGHRA and CDR2 as YSYEKL. The CDR3 sequence is CASSQGTGGPEAFF. The CDR3 DNA reads as TGCGCCAGCAGCCAAGGGACAGGGGGCCCTGAAGCTTTCTTT.